This TCR beta chain was sequenced during a study of T cell repertoires in cytomegalovirus infection. Study-wide context: It was the public TCR beta signatures that indicated both CMV infection and matching HLA type.

One entry per CDR3 protein, called by TCRdb with MiXCR from the reads. Among 360,000 or so distinct CDR3 sequences listed, about 35% were seen once. Remarks on this clonotype: The antigen remains unidentified.

Study-wide points: Across the ex vivo response, the dominant clonotypes were HLA-C-restricted CMV-specific TCR beta clonotypes. Summed frequency of public TCR beta families distinguished CMV carriers with the relevant HLA.

V gave up 7 bases and J gave up 0 bases, with 16 bases separating them. Germline CDR1 reads SQVTM; CDR2 reads ANQGSEA. This CDR3 is built from 14 residues. The sample here was cultured PBMCs, taken from culture after CMV antigen stimulation. The V gene is TRBV29-1, the J gene TRBJ2-7; maybe TRBD2 (6 bases). This receptor was obtained from a human donor in good health (CMV status not recorded). Some clones in this sample may be carry-over from other donors' samples. In DNA form, the CDR3 reads TGCAGCGCCCAGGGACTCCAAAACTCCTACGAGCAGTACTTC. It encodes CSAQGLQNSYEQYF.